A single TCR beta chain is shown here with its context. Authors' methods: Amplifying reference gene primers gave estimates of nucleated cell counts. Sequencing used immunoSEQ multiplex PCR; TCRdb keeps in-frame clones, though not all of them. That table furnishes V, J and clone size, whereas the DNA furnished D and trimming. The data show about 310,000 clones, around 90% seen once. This sample is drawn from a study of blood T cell repertoires in COVID-19. Individuals drawn from around 24 US areas were about 18 to 95 years old. Donors in Cohort 3 counted as recovered after two negative PCRs, clearance, or symptom resolution. The CDR3 spans 15 residues. Trimming left V 5 bases short and J 5 bases short, with 16 bases between. Germline V gene data show CDR1 as ENHRY and CDR2 as SYGVKD.

The genes are TRBV10-3 and TRBJ2-1; D may be TRBD2 (7 bases). The receptor was isolated from a woman aged 18-29 years who had recovered from COVID-19. Sequences were obtained from PBMCs or T cells enriched from blood (not recorded which). CDR3 sequence reads: CAISPFAGANNEQFF. The CDR3 DNA reads TGTGCCATCAGTCCCTTTGCGGGGGCTAACAATGAGCAGTTCTTC.